This entry lists 32 T cell receptor beta chains sequenced from one sample in a study of T-cell memory formation after mild COVID-19. TCRdb itself ran the 5' RACE reads through MiXCR, one entry per CDR3 protein. The sample shows 350,000 to 450,000 distinct CDR3 sequences, roughly 14% of them seen only once. Sequenced material: PBMCs or a T cell subset sorted from them (not recorded which). The receptors come from a man in his late teens or twenties who had mild COVID-19 (a few samples of this study predate the infection). Cell type and time point are not known.

This sequence joins TRBV28 and TRBJ2-1; 7 bases agree with TRBD2. With V trimmed by 3 bases and J by 4 bases, 12 bases remained unmatched. The CDR3 has 17 residues. The V gene's germline CDR1 is MDHEN and CDR2 SYDVKM. CDR3 bases: TGTGCCAGCAGTTTGGCCTTACTAGCGCGGATTTACAATGAGCAGTTCTTC. Its protein product is CASSLALLARIYNEQFF.

The genes are TRBV5-4 and TRBJ1-2, with TRBD1 matching over 10 bases. This CDR3 spans 15 amino acids. The trim removed 4 bases at V and 4 bases at J, leaving 7 bases unmatched. Germline-derived CDR1 and CDR2 are SGHNT and YYREEE (reference sequence). The CDR3 here is CASSLGDRGAYGYTF. In nucleotides, the CDR3 is TGTGCCAGCAGCCTAGGGGACAGGGGTGCCTATGGCTACACCTTC.

This clonotype was seen more than once but under ten times. The chain combines TRBV18 with TRBJ2-5; D is uncertain. The CDR3 covers 12 residues. CDR1 KGHSH and CDR2 LQKENI come from the germline V gene. Trimming shortened V by 5 bases and J by 0 bases, and 4 bases separated the two germline ends. CDR3 region: CASSMYQETQYF. CDR3 nucleotides: TGTGCCAGCTCAATGTACCAAGAGACCCAGTACTTC.

The CDR3 loop reads CASSPGTGYAGELFF. The CDR3 bases are TGTGCCAGCAGCCCCGGGACAGGGTATGCCGGGGAGCTGTTTTTT. J is TRBJ2-2 and V is TRBV6-1; TRBD1 matches at 9 bases. There are 15 residues in the CDR3. J lost 6 bases, V lost 6 bases, and 8 bases had no gene match. CDR1 is MNHNS and CDR2 is SASEGT in the germline V gene.

V usage is TRBV20-1 and J usage is TRBJ1-5; D is possibly TRBD1 (6 bases). Trimming shortened V by 2 bases and J by 2 bases, and 13 bases separated the two germline ends. The V gene's germline CDR1 is DFQATT and CDR2 SNEGSKA (reference sequence). The CDR3 is 15 amino acids. This CDR3 is CSARPGQFRNQPQHF. In DNA, the CDR3 is TGCAGTGCTAGACCCGGACAGTTTCGCAATCAGCCCCAGCATTTT.

The chain is built from TRBV7-8 and TRBJ1-2, with TRBD1 identical over 8 bases. The CDR3 sequence is 15 residues long. Trimming removed 2 bases from V and 6 bases from J; junction bases left unmatched: 8. Germline CDR1 SGHVS, CDR2 FQNEAQ. The CDR3 nucleotides are TGTGCCAGCAGCTTAACCCGACAGGGGTGGAATGGCTACACCTTC. Protein product: CASSLTRQGWNGYTF.

V and J are TRBV9 and TRBJ1-1; D may be TRBD1 (5 bases). The CDR3 spans 13 residues. V was clipped by 0 bases and J by 3 bases, with 6 bases between them. Germline CDR1 reads SGDLS; CDR2 reads YYNGEE. The CDR3 nucleotides are TGTGCCAGCAGCGTAGGGGGACACACTGAAGCTTTCTTT. It codes for CASSVGGHTEAFF.

The V call is TRBV18, the J call TRBJ1-4; D perhaps matches TRBD1 (6 bases). This CDR3 spans 13 amino acids. Germline V gene sequence: CDR1 KGHSH, CDR2 LQKENI. Trimming cost V 8 bases and J 5 bases, with 12 bases left between them. CDR3 nucleotide sequence: TGTGCCAGCGCCCGGGACAACAATGAAAAACTGTTTTTT. Encoded protein: CASARDNNEKLFF.

The chain couples TRBV4-1 to TRBJ2-6, with 7 bases fitting TRBD2. This CDR3 has 16 amino acids. V lost 5 bases, J lost 4 bases, and 8 bases stayed unmatched. Germline V lookup: CDR1 MGHRA, CDR2 YSYEKL. Here the CDR3 reads CASSLSGVRGANVLTF. The CDR3 DNA sequence: TGCGCCAGCAGCTTAAGCGGGGTAAGAGGGGCCAACGTCCTGACTTTC.

In this sample, this clonotype turned up a few times. The rearrangement uses TRBV19 and TRBJ1-2, with TRBD1 identical over 8 bases. The J segment lost 2 bases and the V segment lost 2 bases, leaving 4 bases of the junction unmatched. CDR1 and CDR2 from the germline V gene are LNHDA and SQIVND (reference sequence). The CDR3 has 15 residues. The DNA of the CDR3 is TGTGCCAGTAGTATATCGTCAGGGGGCAACTATGGCTACACCTTC. This gives the protein CASSISSGGNYGYTF.

This clonotype was picked up a small number of times. The rearrangement links TRBV7-9 to TRBJ1-1; unclear D gene. V was clipped by 0 bases and J by 11 bases, with 25 bases between them. Germline V CDR1 and CDR2: SEHNR, FQNEAQ (reference sequence). The CDR3 runs 17 residues. The CDR3 protein is CASSLALRRPADVLAFF. The DNA for the CDR3 is TGTGCCAGCAGCTTAGCGCTTCGGAGACCTGCGGATGTCCTGGCTTTCTTT.

This clonotype has a handful of counts. V usage is TRBV18 and J usage is TRBJ2-3; TRBD1 matches at 11 bases. This CDR3 comprises 15 residues. V lost 3 bases to trimming and J lost 6 bases; unmatched junction nucleotides: 5. The germline V gene encodes CDR1 KGHSH and CDR2 LQKENI. CDR3 DNA: TGTGCCAGCTCACCCCGGGACAGGGGGTCGGATACGCAGTATTTT. It specifies CASSPRDRGSDTQYF. Together with reference TRBV18 and TRBJ2-3, the CDR3 gives the full variable domain: NAGVMQNPRHLVRRRGQEARLRCSPMKGHSHVYWYRQLPEEGLKFMVYLQKENIIDESGMPKERFSAEFPKEGPSILRIQQVVRGDSAAYFCASSPRDRGSDTQYFGPGTRLTVL.

This clonotype occurred many times. J is TRBJ1-6 and V is TRBV5-5; unclear D gene. CDR1 is SGHKS and CDR2 is YYEKEE in the germline V gene (reference sequence). Trimming removed 0 bases at V and 4 bases at J, with 17 bases between. This CDR3 region has 18 residues. The DNA for the CDR3 is TGTGCCAGCAGCTTGGGCCACGTCTCCCGTGGATATAATTCACCCCTCCACTTT. It yields the protein CASSLGHVSRGYNSPLHF.

This clonotype has just a few counts. The V call is TRBV12-3 or TRBV12-4, the J call TRBJ1-2; D is perhaps TRBD1 (6 bases). V gave up 6 bases and J gave up 8 bases, with 10 bases separating them. This CDR3 is built from 11 residues. CDR3 sequence (DNA): TGTGCCAGCAGCTCAGGGGTCGGCTACACCTTC. It yields the protein CASSSGVGYTF.

The V and J genes are TRBV20-1 and TRBJ2-1, with D tentatively TRBD1 (6 bases). Trimming took off 3 bases at V and 3 bases at J, with 9 bases between the two ends. CDR1 is DFQATT, CDR2 SNEGSKA, per germline (reference sequence). This CDR3 comprises 13 residues. The CDR3 DNA follows: TGCAGTGCTAGTAGGGGGTTCTACAATGAGCAGTTCTTC. Translated, it gives CSASRGFYNEQFF.

The chain has TRBV10-2 and TRBJ2-5, with 7 nucleotides matching TRBD1. V lost 6 bases and J lost 5; bases outside the gene matches: 9. The CDR3 sequence is 14 residues long. From germline, CDR1 is WSHSY and CDR2 SAAADI. CDR3: CASRDRVGVETQYF. The CDR3 DNA reads TGCGCCAGCAGAGACAGGGTAGGAGTGGAGACCCAGTACTTC.

J is TRBJ2-3 and V is TRBV4-2, with TRBD2 identical over 7 bases. With 5 bases clipped from V and 2 bases from J, the junction kept 10 bases outside the gene matches. The CDR3 loop spans 16 amino acids. Germline V gene data show CDR1 as LGHNA and CDR2 as YNFKEQ. In DNA form, the CDR3 reads TGTGCCAGCAGCGTCGGGCTAGCGGAGTCCACAGATACGCAGTATTTT. It specifies CASSVGLAESTDTQYF.

This clonotype was found a few times. CDR3: CASSIAPGRGTGELFF. Written as DNA, the CDR3 is TGTGCCAGTAGTATAGCCCCGGGGAGGGGGACCGGGGAGCTGTTTTTT. This sequence joins TRBV19 and TRBJ2-2; TRBD2 might be the D (7 bases). Germline V lookup: CDR1 LNHDA, CDR2 SQIVND (reference sequence). V dropped 1 base and J dropped 5 bases, with 14 bases sitting between them. The CDR3 sequence is 16 residues long.

This clonotype was counted many times. This sequence joins TRBV5-5 and TRBJ2-3; tentatively, D is TRBD1 or TRBD2 (5 bases each). V was pared by 0 bases and J by 5 bases, with 13 bases between. The CDR3 runs to 15 residues. CDR1 and CDR2 (germline): SGHKS, YYEKEE (reference sequence). DNA of the CDR3: TGTGCCAGCAGCTTGGGGGGGACCGCGGGAGATACGCAGTATTTT. Amino acid sequence: CASSLGGTAGDTQYF.

The chain carries TRBV7-2 and TRBJ1-6, with D possibly TRBD1 on 6 matching bases. V dropped 1 base and J dropped 10 bases, with 17 bases sitting between them. This CDR3 comprises 16 residues. CDR1 is SGHTA, CDR2 FQGNSA, per germline. CDR3 residues: CASSLEVYRARSPLHF. CDR3 nucleotides: TGTGCCAGCAGCTTAGAGGTTTACAGGGCTAGATCACCCCTCCACTTT.

This chain connects TRBV11-2 to TRBJ2-1; TRBD2 is a possible D gene (6 bases). V was trimmed by 0 bases and J by 9 bases, leaving 12 bases between them. The length of the CDR3 is 14 residues. Looked up from germline, CDR1 is SGHAT and CDR2 is FQNNGV. CDR3 DNA sequence: TGTGCCAGCAGCTTAGAAGTGTGGGGAGGTGAGCAGTTCTTC. Translation gives CASSLEVWGGEQFF.

This clonotype came up a few times. At one end, the junction sequence differs from germline, possibly due to a read error. The chain links TRBV7-9 to TRBJ2-1, with D perhaps matching TRBD2 (5 bases). Germline CDR1 is SEHNR and CDR2 is FQNEAQ (reference sequence). The CDR3 totals 15 residues. The CDR3 coding sequence is TGTGCCAGCAGCTCCCTCGCGGTTGACTACTATGAGCAGTTCTTC. It specifies CASSSLAVDYYEQFF.

J is TRBJ2-1 and V is TRBV11-1; D not resolved. CDR3 length: 15 amino acids. Germline values: CDR1 SGHAT, CDR2 FQDESV (reference sequence). V shed 5 bases and J shed 4 bases, with 15 bases lying between them. The CDR3 region has the DNA TGTGCCAGCAGCCCCCTGAAACAATCGTACAATGAGCAGTTCTTC. Its protein is CASSPLKQSYNEQFF. Complete variable domain (other parts from reference TRBV11-1 and TRBJ2-1): EAEVAQSPRYKITEKSQAVAFWCDPISGHATLYWYRQILGQGPELLVQFQDESVVDDSQLPKDRFSAERLKGVDSTLKIQPAELGDSAMYLCASSPLKQSYNEQFFGPGTRLTVL.

CDR3 coding DNA: TGTGCCAGCAGCTTAGGAGACAAGACCCCTCAAGAGACCCAGTACTTC. This translates into CASSLGDKTPQETQYF. V and J are TRBV7-2 and TRBJ2-5; D remains unclear. The CDR3 sequence is 16 residues long. V was pared by 1 base and J by 2 bases, with 14 bases between. CDR1 and CDR2 from the germline V gene are SGHTA and FQGNSA.

The table lists this clonotype with a few counts. The chain recombines TRBV12-3 or TRBV12-4 with TRBJ1-2; D possibly corresponds to TRBD1 (5 bases). The V and J ends lost 7 bases and 5 bases respectively, with 17 bases between them. The CDR3 spans 14 residues. The CDR3 bases are TGTGCCAGCATCCCGGCCGGCAGGGCGTATGGCTACACCTTC. Translation: CASIPAGRAYGYTF.

The chain uses TRBV11-3 and TRBJ2-2; 8 bases match TRBD1. J was trimmed by 3 bases and V by 2 bases; bases with no gene match: 2. Germline-derived CDR1 and CDR2 are SGHNT and YENEEA. CDR3 length: 15 amino acids. CDR3 sequence (DNA): TGTGCCAGCAGCTTACAGGGGGCCGACACCGGGGAGCTGTTTTTT. Amino acids: CASSLQGADTGELFF.

This chain links TRBV6-5 with TRBJ2-2; either TRBD1 or TRBD2 may fit D (7 bases each). In germline, CDR1 is MNHEY, CDR2 SVGAGI. V was pared by 8 bases and J by 1 base, with 17 bases between. The CDR3 spans 16 residues. CDR3 DNA sequence: TGTGCCAGCGGGGGGAGGGGGCGAGTGAACACCGGGGAGCTGTTTTTT. Translating it yields CASGGRGRVNTGELFF.

CDR3 region: CASSPDSGLWDTGELFF. CDR3 in DNA: TGTGCCAGCAGCCCCGACTCGGGACTCTGGGACACCGGGGAGCTGTTTTTT. V gene TRBV11-2 combines with J gene TRBJ2-2; tentatively, D is TRBD2 (6 bases). CDR1 and CDR2 (germline): SGHAT, FQNNGV. CDR3 length equals 17 residues. Trimming took off 5 bases at V and 3 bases at J, with 19 bases between the two ends.

This clonotype was counted only a few times. This sequence joins TRBV20-1 and TRBJ1-4; no reliable D call. Trimming took 3 bases from V and 7 from J, leaving 18 bases between them. The CDR3 runs 15 residues. Germline CDR1 and CDR2: DFQATT and SNEGSKA (reference sequence). CDR3 DNA sequence: TGCAGTGCTAGGGATACCGCTCTTATCGTTGAAAAACTGTTTTTT. This sequence encodes CSARDTALIVEKLFF.

This clonotype was seen more than once but under ten times. The chain links TRBV5-1 to TRBJ2-7, with TRBD2 matching over 11 bases. Germline trimming cut 1 base from V and 5 bases from J; bases unmatched to any gene: 5. This CDR3 has 15 residues. CDR1 SGHRS and CDR2 YFSETQ come from the germline V gene. The CDR3 loop is CASSLSSGGSHEQYF. The CDR3 DNA is TGCGCCAGCAGCTTGTCTAGCGGGGGGTCCCACGAGCAGTACTTC.

This clonotype was seen only a few times. The chain links TRBV5-4 to TRBJ2-7; 9 bases match TRBD2. Trimming at V came to 4 bases and at J to 0 bases, leaving 2 bases not matched to a gene. Germline V gives CDR1 SGHNT, CDR2 YYREEE (reference sequence). There are 14 residues in the CDR3. The DNA for the CDR3 is TGTGCCAGCAGCCAGGGACTAGCCTCCTACGAGCAGTACGTC. Protein: CASSQGLASYEQYV.

This clonotype has more than one count but fewer than ten. The gene calls are TRBV7-2 and TRBJ1-1, with a weak D call TRBD1 (6 bases). Trimming took off 8 bases at V and 5 bases at J, with 15 bases between the two ends. Germline V CDR1 and CDR2: SGHTA, FQGNSA. The CDR3 contains 13 residues. The CDR3 DNA reads TGTGCCAGCGCTGGGCAAGGGGGGACTGAAGCTTTCTTT. Translation: CASAGQGGTEAFF.